This TCR beta chain was profiled in a study of blood T cells in healthy people across ages. CDR3 length: 15 residues. V was cut by 5 bases and J by 5 bases, with 15 bases left in between. Germline V lookup: CDR1 SGHVS, CDR2 FNYEAQ. This clonotype is a singleton in its sample. It was with a sample-barcoded 5' primer and a J-beta primer mix that a second PCR of roughly 7 to 12 cycles was run. TCRdb re-analysed the 5' RACE reads in MiXCR, keeping a single row per CDR3 protein. The table lists around 1,700,000 distinct CDR3 sequences, 28% of them singletons. Donors gave about 10 milliliters of peripheral blood apiece. At least 6 micrograms of total RNA were extracted per sample.

The receptor's source is a woman under 40 in good health. The chain uses TRBV7-6 and TRBJ2-2; D perhaps matches TRBD2 (5 bases). The sequenced sample consisted of blood. CDR3 in DNA: TGTGCCAGCAGCCCCCAGACTAACGGGACCGGGGAGCTGTTTTTT. Protein: CASSPQTNGTGELFF.